The 10 T cell receptor beta chains given below trace back to one sample, sequenced in a study of a mutant IDH1 vaccine in newly diagnosed glioma. For these receptors, no antigen is known. Measured with immunoSEQ multiplex PCR; TCRdb has only the in-frame clones, and not every one. The repertoire includes tens of thousands of clones, about nine tenths of them detected once, and about 2% sits in the top ten. Time point defined: week 47, end of study. The study gave 300 ug of mutant IDH1 20-mer peptide per vaccine dose, with topical imiquimod. The starting material was PBMCs, obtained from a glioma patient whose treatment included an IDH1 peptide vaccine. The receptors stem from a man aged 40-55 years with glioma.

The table lists this clone with a count of one. The chain employs TRBV7-3 and TRBJ2-2, with D uncertain. Germline V gene lookup returns CDR1 SGHTA and CDR2 FQGTGA. The CDR3 is 13 residues long. The ends were cut back, 3 bases at V and 6 bases at J, with 8 bases in the middle. The CDR3 loop reads CASSFSMAGELFF. CDR3 DNA sequence: TGTGCCAGCAGCTTCTCGATGGCCGGGGAGCTGTTTTTT.

CDR3 residues: CASSLWGPISGANVLTF. The CDR3 region has the DNA TGTGCCAGCAGCCTATGGGGGCCGATCTCTGGGGCCAACGTCCTGACTTTC. The chain joins TRBV7-2 to TRBJ2-6, with a weak D call TRBD1 (6 bases). Germline V lookup: CDR1 SGHTA, CDR2 FQGNSA. The ends were cut back, 5 bases at V and 0 bases at J, with 14 bases in the middle. The length of the CDR3 is 17 residues.

The V call is TRBV11-2, the J call TRBJ2-3; 8 bases align to TRBD1. This CDR3 is built from 17 residues. V lost 5 bases and J lost 7; bases outside the gene matches: 17. Looked up from germline, CDR1 is SGHAT and CDR2 is FQNNGV. CDR3 region: CASSPGPSGQGSYTQYF. Here the CDR3 DNA reads TGTGCCAGCAGCCCTGGACCAAGCGGACAGGGATCGTATACGCAGTATTTT.

J is TRBJ1-1 and V is TRBV4-3; D gene ambiguous. This CDR3 is 13 amino acids long. CDR1 is LGHNA and CDR2 is YSLEER in the germline V gene. V lost 4 bases, J lost 3 bases, and 9 bases lay in between. CDR3 DNA sequence: TGCGCCAGCAGCCTTACCCGAGACACTGAAGCTTTCTTT. Its protein product is CASSLTRDTEAFF.

The genes are TRBV19 and TRBJ1-1; perhaps TRBD1 as D (5 bases). Germline V gene data show CDR1 as LNHDA and CDR2 as SQIVND (reference sequence). The CDR3 runs 15 residues. Trimming left V 4 bases short and J 8 bases short, with 20 bases between. In DNA form, the CDR3 reads TGTGCCAGTAGTAGACGGCAGGGTGGAGGAGCAGAAGCTTTCTTT. This gives the protein CASSRRQGGGAEAFF.

This clone was seen a handful of times. CDR3 sequence: CASSEISLQETQYF. CDR3 DNA sequence: TGTGCCAGCAGTGAAATCAGTCTTCAAGAGACCCAGTACTTC. This rearrangement joins TRBV6-1 to TRBJ2-5; D gene uncertain. The V end was cut by 2 bases, the J end by 2 bases, with 9 bases between. There are 14 residues in the CDR3. Germline V gene lookup returns CDR1 MNHNS and CDR2 SASEGT.

The rearrangement joins TRBV7-8 to TRBJ2-7; D is ambiguous. V was clipped by 2 bases and J by 3 bases, with 17 bases between them. The CDR3 has 16 amino acids. CDR1 is SGHVS and CDR2 is FQNEAQ in the germline V gene. The CDR3 sequence is CASSLRRLNALYEQYF. The DNA of the CDR3 is TGTGCCAGCAGCTTACGACGATTGAATGCACTCTACGAGCAGTACTTC.

This sequence joins TRBV6-1 and TRBJ1-5; D possibly corresponds to TRBD1 (5 bases). Per germline, CDR1 MNHNS and CDR2 SASEGT. V lost 4 bases and J 3 bases, leaving 10 bases between the germline ends. The CDR3 sequence is 14 residues long. The CDR3 spells CASSAGTANQPQHF. For the CDR3, the DNA is TGTGCCAGCAGTGCCGGGACGGCCAATCAGCCCCAGCATTTT.

The chain is built from TRBV9 and TRBJ1-1; tentative D call: TRBD1 (6 bases). The CDR3 contains 18 residues. Per the germline V gene, CDR1 is SGDLS and CDR2 is YYNGEE. Trimming left V 0 bases short and J 1 base short, with 19 bases between. The CDR3: CASSVDVESGGQNTEAFF. CDR3 bases: TGTGCCAGCAGCGTAGACGTTGAATCCGGGGGGCAGAACACTGAAGCTTTCTTT.

This sequence joins TRBV7-6 and TRBJ2-5, with 13 bases identical to TRBD2. With 5 bases clipped from V and 0 bases from J, the junction kept 6 bases outside the gene matches. The CDR3 consists of 17 residues. Germline loops: CDR1 SGHVS, CDR2 FNYEAQ. In DNA form, the CDR3 reads TGTGCCAGCAGCCCGCAAGGACTAGCGGGGGACCAAGAGACCCAGTACTTC. Its protein is CASSPQGLAGDQETQYF.